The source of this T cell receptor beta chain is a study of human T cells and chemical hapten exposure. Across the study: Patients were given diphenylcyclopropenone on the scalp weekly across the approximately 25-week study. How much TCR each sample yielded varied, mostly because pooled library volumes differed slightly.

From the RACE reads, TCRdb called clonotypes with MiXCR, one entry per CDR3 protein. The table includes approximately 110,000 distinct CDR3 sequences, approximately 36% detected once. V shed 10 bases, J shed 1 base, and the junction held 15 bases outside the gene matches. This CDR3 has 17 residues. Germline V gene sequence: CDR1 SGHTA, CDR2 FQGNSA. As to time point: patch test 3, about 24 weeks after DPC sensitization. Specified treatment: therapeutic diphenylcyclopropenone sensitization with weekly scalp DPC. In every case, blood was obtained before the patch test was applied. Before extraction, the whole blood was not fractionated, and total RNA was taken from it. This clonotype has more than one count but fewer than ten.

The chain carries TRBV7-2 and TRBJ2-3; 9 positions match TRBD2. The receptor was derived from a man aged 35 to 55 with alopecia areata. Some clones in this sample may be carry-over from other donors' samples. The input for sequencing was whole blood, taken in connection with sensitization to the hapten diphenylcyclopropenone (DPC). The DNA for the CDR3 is TGTGCCATCAAAGGGGGGCTAGCGGGATTCGGCACAGATACGCAGTATTTT. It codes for CAIKGGLAGFGTDTQYF.